This T cell receptor (beta chain) originates from a study of Graves' ophthalmopathy and Graves' hyperthyroidism. Germline V gene sequence: CDR1 MDHEN, CDR2 SYDVKM. The CDR3 loop spans 15 amino acids. Trimming at V came to 6 bases and at J to 3 bases, leaving 10 bases not matched to a gene. In this sample, this clonotype turned up many times. Each donor who had ophthalmopathy showed moderate-to-severe activity, a CAS of ≥3, a NOSPECS of ≥4, and a duration under 3 months. No donor had other autoimmune disease, uncontrolled infection, pregnancy or lactation. The authors used Ficoll-Paque density gradient centrifugation to separate PBMCs. The input was 10 ml of fresh peripheral blood. As the template, RNA transcripts were used to amplify TCR beta CDR3 regions. An opening RT-PCR round employed HTBI primers and preceded a second-round multiplex PCR. In TCRdb, the multiplex PCR reads were re-called with MiXCR into one record per CDR3 protein. Among roughly 480,000 distinct CDR3 sequences, approximately 15% were seen once, and the ten largest hold 8% to 10%.

The origin of this receptor is a woman in her thirties with Graves' ophthalmopathy. Sequenced sample: blood. The chain joins TRBV28 to TRBJ2-7; 8 bases map to TRBD1. CDR3 residues: CASRPTGGLIYEQYF. CDR3 in DNA: TGTGCCAGCAGACCTACAGGGGGTCTGATCTACGAGCAGTACTTC.